This is a list of T cell receptor beta chains from one sample in a study of T cell repertoires in breast cancer. TCRdb recomputed calls from the emulsion pairing reads with MiXCR, one row per CDR3 protein. The data contain around 43,000 distinct CDR3 sequences, 45% to 50% of them singletons. The sample was CD8+ T cells. The receptors were gathered from a pool of human donors with breast cancer or a healthy control (not recorded which). Each CDR3 is given with its conserved first and last residue. The D gene is left open where the match is weak. Not all rows give a size; the values are once, few, many and, for expanded clones, a class.

size	D	V	J	length	DNA	CDR3
.	.	TRBV13	TRBJ1-1	17	TGTGCCAGCAGCTTCCGGGGCATAACAAGAAGGAACACTGAAGCTTTCTTT	CASSFRGITRRNTEAFF
.	.	TRBV19	TRBJ1-5	15	TGTGCCAGTAGTACCGGGACGGCTAGCAATCAGCCCCAGCATTTT	CASSTGTASNQPQHF
many	TRBD2	TRBV27	TRBJ2-3	14	TGTGCCAGCAGTGAACTAGCGGAAGCAGATACGCAGTATTTT	CASSELAEADTQYF
.	.	TRBV29-1	TRBJ1-2	11	TGCAGCGTTGTACAGAACTATGGCTACACCTTC	CSVVQNYGYTF
few	.	TRBV7-8	TRBJ1-1	17	TGTGCCAGCAGCTTAGAATCAGGTTGGAGAGTTGCGACTGAAGCTTTCTTT	CASSLESGWRVATEAFF
.	.	TRBV4-1	TRBJ2-5	15	TGCGCCAGCAGCCAAGGCGACCGCTACCAAGAGACCCAGTACTTC	CASSQGDRYQETQYF
.	.	TRBV24-1	TRBJ1-6	15	TGTGCCACCAGTCACCTCAGACGTGGGGGTTCACCCCTCCACTTT	CATSHLRRGGSPLHF
.	.	TRBV12-3/TRBV12-4	TRBJ2-5	12	TGTGCCAGCAGTTCCAGCCCGGGGGCCCAGTACTTC	CASSSSPGAQYF
few	.	TRBV19	TRBJ1-2	12	TGTGCCAGTATCGGGGAGTCTAGTGGCTACACCTTC	CASIGESSGYTF
few	.	TRBV27	TRBJ2-2	14	TGTGCCAGCAATGGGGGACTCCTCACCGGGGAGCTGTTTTTT	CASNGGLLTGELFF
few	.	TRBV5-4	TRBJ1-2	15	TGTGCCAGCAGCACGTCGACGGGAGACGTCTATGGCTACACCTTC	CASSTSTGDVYGYTF
.	TRBD1	TRBV2	TRBJ1-2	13	TGTGCCAGCGTGGGACAGGGGGCTTCTGGCTACACCTTC	CASVGQGASGYTF
many	TRBD2	TRBV20-1	TRBJ2-1	15	TGCAGTGCTCCGATTAGCGGGGGATCCTACAATGAGCAGTTCTTC	CSAPISGGSYNEQFF